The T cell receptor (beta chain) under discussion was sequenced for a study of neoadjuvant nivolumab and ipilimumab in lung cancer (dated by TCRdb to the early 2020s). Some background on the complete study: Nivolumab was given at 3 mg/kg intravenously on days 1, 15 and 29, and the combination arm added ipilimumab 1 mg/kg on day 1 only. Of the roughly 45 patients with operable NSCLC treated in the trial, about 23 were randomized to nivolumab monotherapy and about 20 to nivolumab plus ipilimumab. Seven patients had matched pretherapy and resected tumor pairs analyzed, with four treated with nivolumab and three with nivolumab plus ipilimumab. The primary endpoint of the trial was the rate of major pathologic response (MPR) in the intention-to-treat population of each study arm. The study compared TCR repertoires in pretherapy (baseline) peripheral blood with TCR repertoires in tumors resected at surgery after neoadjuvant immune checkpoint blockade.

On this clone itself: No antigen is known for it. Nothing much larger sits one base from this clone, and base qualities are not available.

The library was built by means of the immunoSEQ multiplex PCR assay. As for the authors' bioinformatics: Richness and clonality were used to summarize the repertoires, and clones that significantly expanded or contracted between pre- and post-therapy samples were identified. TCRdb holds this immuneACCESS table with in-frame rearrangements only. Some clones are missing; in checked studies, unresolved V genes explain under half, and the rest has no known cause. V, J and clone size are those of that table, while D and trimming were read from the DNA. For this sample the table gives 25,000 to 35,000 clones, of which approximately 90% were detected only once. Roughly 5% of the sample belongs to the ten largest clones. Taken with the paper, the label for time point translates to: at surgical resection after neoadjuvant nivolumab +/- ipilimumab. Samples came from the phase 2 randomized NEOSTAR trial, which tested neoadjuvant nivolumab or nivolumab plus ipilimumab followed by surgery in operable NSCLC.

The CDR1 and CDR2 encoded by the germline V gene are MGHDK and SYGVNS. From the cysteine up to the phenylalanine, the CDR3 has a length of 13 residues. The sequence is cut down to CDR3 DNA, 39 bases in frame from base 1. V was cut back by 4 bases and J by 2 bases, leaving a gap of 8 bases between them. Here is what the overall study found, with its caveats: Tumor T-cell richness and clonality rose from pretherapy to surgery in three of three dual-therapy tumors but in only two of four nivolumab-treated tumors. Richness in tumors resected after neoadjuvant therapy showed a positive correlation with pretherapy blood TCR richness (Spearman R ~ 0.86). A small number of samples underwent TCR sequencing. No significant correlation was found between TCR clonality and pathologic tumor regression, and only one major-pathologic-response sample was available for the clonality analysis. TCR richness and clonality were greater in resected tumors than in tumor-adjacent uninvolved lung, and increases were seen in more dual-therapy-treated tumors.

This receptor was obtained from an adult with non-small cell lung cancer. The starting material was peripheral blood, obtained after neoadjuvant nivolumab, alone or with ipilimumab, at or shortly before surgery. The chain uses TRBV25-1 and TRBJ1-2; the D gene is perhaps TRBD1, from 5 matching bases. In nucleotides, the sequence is TGTGCCAGCAGTGTCGACAGCAACTATGGCTACACCTTC. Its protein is CASSVDSNYGYTF.